This is a list of T cell receptor beta chains from one sample in a study of blood T cell repertoires in COVID-19. Here immunoSEQ multiplex PCR was the method, and the copy in TCRdb shows in-frame clones only, minus some. Altogether over 200,000 clones are present, about four fifths being singletons, with the ten largest covering 4% to 5.5%. The sequencing input was peripheral blood. These receptors all stem from a man aged 50-59 years with active or convalescent COVID-19. Both conserved end residues are part of each CDR3. D genes are given only for firm matches. Not all rows give a size; the values are once, few, many and, for expanded clones, a class.

d_call,j_call,clone_size,v_call,cdr3_aa,cdr3_nt
TRBD1,TRBJ1-2,.,TRBV27,CASSSGQGSRYTF,TGTGCCAGCAGTTCCGGACAGGGGTCTCGCTACACCTTC
.,TRBJ1-3,.,TRBV5-6,CASSLGVGGSGNTIYF,TGTGCCAGCAGCTTGGGGGTCGGGGGCTCTGGAAACACCATATATTTT
.,TRBJ2-2,.,TRBV19,CASSIEQVGTGELFF,TGTGCCAGTAGTATAGAACAGGTCGGGACCGGGGAGCTGTTTTTT
.,TRBJ2-3,.,TRBV3-1/TRBV3-2,CASSLWGDPGTDTQYF,TGTGCCAGCAGCTTATGGGGCGACCCCGGCACAGATACGCAGTATTTT
TRBD1,TRBJ1-1,.,TRBV9,CASSPGTQGVDEAFF,TGTGCCAGCAGCCCAGGAACCCAGGGGGTGGATGAAGCTTTCTTT
.,TRBJ1-1,.,TRBV7-2,CASSAGMNTEAFF,TGTGCCAGCAGCGCGGGGATGAACACTGAAGCTTTCTTT
TRBD1,TRBJ2-2,.,TRBV24-1,CATSDPGQGNTGELFF,TGTGCCACCAGTGACCCCGGACAGGGGAACACCGGGGAGCTGTTTTTT
.,TRBJ1-4,.,TRBV5-5,CASSLRATNEKLFF,TGTGCCAGCAGCTTGCGTGCAACTAATGAAAAACTGTTTTTT
.,TRBJ2-1,.,TRBV4-2,CASSQAPSSYNEQFF,TGTGCCAGCAGCCAAGCACCTAGCTCCTACAATGAGCAGTTCTTC
.,TRBJ2-1,.,TRBV6-5,CASSSPGTGKDNEQFF,TGTGCCAGCAGTTCCCCCGGGACTGGAAAAGACAATGAGCAGTTCTTC
.,TRBJ2-2,once,TRBV5-4,CASSPGTGELFF,TGTGCCAGCAGTCCAGGCACCGGGGAGCTGTTTTTT
.,TRBJ1-2,.,TRBV7-9,CASSTAGGYTF,TGTGCCAGCAGTACAGCCGGTGGCTACACCTTC
.,TRBJ2-7,.,TRBV28,CASSLPGMTAGEQYF,TGTGCCAGCAGTTTACCTGGAATGACAGCTGGGGAGCAGTACTTC
TRBD2,TRBJ2-5,.,TRBV4-2,CASSQGQLLLAREETQYF,TGTGCCAGCAGCCAGGGCCAGCTCCTATTGGCGCGGGAGGAGACCCAGTACTTC
.,TRBJ2-4,.,TRBV5-1,CASSSLGGALAKNIQYF,TGCGCCAGCAGCTCTTTGGGGGGAGCACTAGCCAAAAACATTCAGTACTTC
TRBD1,TRBJ1-6,.,TRBV6-1,CASSEVIPGGSPLHF,TGTGCCAGCAGTGAAGTCATCCCAGGGGGTTCACCCCTCCACTTT
TRBD1,TRBJ1-1,.,TRBV5-1,CASSSTGGNTEAFF,TGCGCCAGCAGCTCAACAGGGGGGAACACTGAAGCTTTCTTT
.,TRBJ1-1,few,TRBV11-3,CASTRTGEAEAFF,TGTGCCAGCACCAGAACCGGGGAAGCTGAAGCTTTCTTT